A selection of T cell receptor beta chains follows, all from one sample in a study of blood T cell repertoires in COVID-19. Some clones are missing from TCRdb's copy, which holds only in-frame ones; the method was immunoSEQ multiplex PCR. The top ten clones hold under 30% of a sample with roughly 230,000 clones, roughly 84% of them seen once. The sequencing input was peripheral blood. The receptors shown here come from a man in his forties with acute or convalescent COVID-19. The CDR3 runs from the conserved cysteine through the conserved F or W. The D gene is left open where the match is weak. Size values are once, few and many counts, or a class for expanded clones, and some rows have none.

TRBV5-5,TRBD1,-,TRBJ1-2,17,TGTGCCAGCAGCGACCGGACAGGGGCCGACCTATTAAACCGCTACACCTTC,CASSDRTGADLLNRYTF
TRBV11-2,TRBD1,-,TRBJ1-1,15,TGTGCCAGCAGCTTAGAAACAGGGGATAACACTGAAGCTTTCTTT,CASSLETGDNTEAFF
TRBV19,-,-,TRBJ1-5,15,TGTGCCAGTAGTATCCCCAACTTGGCGGGTCAGCCCCAGCATTTT,CASSIPNLAGQPQHF
TRBV19,TRBD1,-,TRBJ1-2,14,TGTGCCACCACGAATGTTGGGACAGGGTTTGGCTACACCTTC,CATTNVGTGFGYTF
TRBV7-9,TRBD2,-,TRBJ2-1,18,TGTGCCAGCAGCTTCGGGACTAGCGGGAGGCCGTCCTACAATGAGCAGTTCTTC,CASSFGTSGRPSYNEQFF
TRBV27,-,few,TRBJ1-6,14,TGTGCCAGCAGTTTCCGACAGGAGAATTCACCCCTCCACTTT,CASSFRQENSPLHF
TRBV3-1/TRBV3-2,-,-,TRBJ2-7,11,TGTGCCAGCAGCTCAGGTTACGAGCAGTACTTC,CASSSGYEQYF
TRBV7-9,TRBD1,-,TRBJ2-7,14,TGTGCCAGCAGCGCGACAGGGCTAAGAGACGAGCAGTACTTC,CASSATGLRDEQYF
TRBV5-1,-,once,TRBJ2-1,14,TGCGCCAGCAGCTTGGATAGCGGTAACAATGAGCAGTTCTTC,CASSLDSGNNEQFF
TRBV7-9,-,few,TRBJ2-5,18,TGTGCCAGCAGCTCCCGCACGGGGAGGAACCTGAGGCAAGAGACCCAGTACTTC,CASSSRTGRNLRQETQYF
TRBV27,TRBD1,few,TRBJ2-5,15,TGTGCCAGCAGTTCGGGGACAGGGGGCGCGGAGACCCAGTACTTC,CASSSGTGGAETQYF
TRBV7-9,-,-,TRBJ1-1,13,TGTGCCAGCAGCTTATGGCAGGGAAGGGAAGCTTTCTTT,CASSLWQGREAFF
TRBV7-2,-,few,TRBJ1-5,13,TGTGCCAGCAGCTTAGAAAAAGACAGGTCCCAGCATTTT,CASSLEKDRSQHF
TRBV5-1,-,-,TRBJ1-3,15,TGCGCCAGCAGCTTGGTACAGGGCGAAGGAAACACCATATATTTT,CASSLVQGEGNTIYF
TRBV10-1,-,-,TRBJ1-1,11,TGCGCCAGCGGATCCGGGGAGAGGGCTTTCTTT,CASGSGERAFF
TRBV10-2,-,-,TRBJ2-7,15,TGCGCCAGCAGTGAGGGCCAGGGGCTCCTAGGGGAGCAGTACTTC,CASSEGQGLLGEQYF
TRBV6-2/TRBV6-3,-,-,TRBJ1-1,14,TGTGCCAGCAGTTTTAGCGTGGTCAACACTGAAGCTTTCTTT,CASSFSVVNTEAFF
TRBV4-1,-,few,TRBJ1-4,15,TGCGCCAGCAGCCAAAGGGGGGGTTCTAATGAAAAACTGTTTTTT,CASSQRGGSNEKLFF
TRBV7-9,TRBD1,few,TRBJ2-7,15,TGTGCCAGCAGCTCCGGACAGGGCCTTTCCTACGAGCAGTACTTC,CASSSGQGLSYEQYF
TRBV19,TRBD2,-,TRBJ2-3,16,TGTGCCAGTAGTATGGGTTTAGCGGGAGGCCAGGATACGCAGTATTTT,CASSMGLAGGQDTQYF
TRBV13,-,-,TRBJ1-3,14,TGTGCCAGCAGCCTAGGGGCCAGGGGAAACACCATATATTTT,CASSLGARGNTIYF
TRBV10-3,-,few,TRBJ1-2,13,TGTGCCATGGGGGCAGGTGCAAACTATGGCTACACCTTC,CAMGAGANYGYTF
TRBV27,TRBD1,-,TRBJ1-2,14,TGTGCCAGCAGTCCAAGGACAGGGGTGAATGGCTACACCTTC,CASSPRTGVNGYTF